These 2 T cell receptor beta chains came from one sample sequenced in a study of response to subunit inactivated influenza vaccine. TCRdb re-called the RT-PCR reads through MiXCR, storing one row per CDR3 protein. The table lists about 520,000 distinct CDR3 sequences, approximately 6.9% of them singletons. The specimen comprised PBMCs from blood, sampled less than 30 months after vaccination. The receptors here all came from a man in his fifties or sixties who received an inactivated influenza vaccine.

This chain uses TRBV4-2 with TRBJ1-5; D remains ambiguous. The V end lost 3 bases, the J end lost 6 bases, and 9 bases lay between the germline ends. Germline values: CDR1 LGHNA, CDR2 YNFKEQ. The CDR3 is made up of 13 amino acids. Written as DNA, the CDR3 is TGTGCCAGCAGCCAGGCGGATGGTCAGCCCCAGCATTTT. Protein: CASSQADGQPQHF.

V gene TRBV12-3 or TRBV12-4 combines with J gene TRBJ2-5, with D maybe TRBD1 (5 bases). The CDR3 contains 14 residues. Trimming removed 7 bases from V and 5 bases from J, with 17 bases in between. The CDR3 reads CASTRGHPRETQYF. In nucleotides, the CDR3 is TGTGCCAGCACCAGAGGACATCCGAGGGAGACCCAGTACTTC.